The 10 T cell receptor beta chains presented below share a single source sample, sequenced in a study of blood T cell repertoires in COVID-19. Clones were read by immunoSEQ multiplex PCR, and TCRdb kept only the in-frame ones, dropping some. The sample has roughly 400,000 clones; around 91% are singletons. The sequencing input was PBMCs or T cells enriched from blood (not recorded which). These receptors were taken from a man aged 30 to 39 who had recovered from COVID-19.

This chain joins TRBV27 and TRBJ1-2; no definite D call. CDR3 length equals 12 residues. The germline V gene has CDR1 MNHEY and CDR2 SMNVEV (reference sequence). The CDR3 region has the DNA TGTGCAGAGGTACCTTCTAACTATGGCTACACCTTC. Amino acids: CAEVPSNYGYTF.

The chain employs TRBV3-1 (or the pseudogene TRBV3-2) and TRBJ2-1, with TRBD2 identical over 8 bases. This CDR3 is built from 15 residues. V was clipped by 0 bases and J by 7 bases; unmatched bases: 5. Germline V lookup: CDR1 LGHDT, CDR2 YNNKEL (reference sequence). The CDR3 spells CASSQDSGSWNEQFF. The CDR3 DNA reads as TGTGCCAGCAGCCAAGACAGCGGGAGCTGGAATGAGCAGTTCTTC.

This chain links TRBV28 with TRBJ1-1; tentative D call: TRBD1 (5 bases). CDR3 length equals 14 residues. Germline CDR1 and CDR2: MDHEN and SYDVKM. V was clipped by 3 bases and J by 1 base, with 9 bases between them. As DNA, the CDR3 is TGTGCCAGCAGTTTCCCCCAGGGGAACACTGAAGCTTTCTTT. Its translation is CASSFPQGNTEAFF.

Only a few counts were recorded for this clone. The junction does not match germline at one end; this may be a read error. The chain joins TRBV7-2 to TRBJ2-1; 9 bases map to TRBD1. Germline loops: CDR1 SGHTA, CDR2 FQGNSA. This CDR3 contains 13 residues. CDR3 residues: CASSPGDRVNLLF. CDR3 bases: TGTGCCAGCAGCCCCGGGGACAGGGTTAATCTCCTCTTC.

The rearrangement uses TRBV6-5 and TRBJ2-7; 12 bases agree with TRBD2. Trimming removed 6 bases from V and 5 bases from J; junction bases left unmatched: 8. The CDR3 loop spans 15 amino acids. CDR1 is MNHEY, CDR2 SVGAGI, per germline. This CDR3 reads CASRPRTSGKDEQYF. As DNA, the CDR3 is TGTGCCAGCAGGCCCCGGACTAGCGGGAAGGACGAGCAGTACTTC.

Turning to this clone: Other DNA sequences in the same sample also yield this CDR3. The J gene is TRBJ2-1, the V gene TRBV10-2, with 13 bases matching TRBD2. V gave up 7 bases and J gave up 10 bases; unmatched junction bases: 7. The CDR3 contains 14 residues. Germline V CDR1 and CDR2: WSHSY, SAAADI. DNA for the CDR3: TGCGCCAGCACAACTAGCGGGAGGGTAGGGGAGCAGTTCTTC. Translation: CASTTSGRVGEQFF.

The CDR3 is CASSTGTKQYF. In DNA, the CDR3 is TGTGCCAGCAGCACCGGGACAAAGCAGTACTTC. The chain is built from TRBV28 and TRBJ2-4; a weak D match, TRBD1 (6 bases). This CDR3 comprises 11 residues. Trimming removed 6 bases at V and 13 bases at J, with 13 bases between. Germline values: CDR1 MDHEN, CDR2 SYDVKM.

The chain carries TRBV28 and TRBJ1-4; weak D call: TRBD1 (6 bases). Trimming stripped 5 bases from V and 5 bases from J, with 9 bases between. The CDR3 is 13 amino acids. The germline gives CDR1 MDHEN, CDR2 SYDVKM. The CDR3 DNA sequence: TGTGCCAGCAGTACAGGGACGAATGAAAAACTGTTTTTT. It translates to CASSTGTNEKLFF.

This clone was seen just once. The rearrangement joins TRBV15 to TRBJ2-5; D gene uncertain. Germline assignment: CDR1 LNHNV and CDR2 YYDKDF (reference sequence). The CDR3 runs to 13 residues. V dropped 0 bases and J dropped 5 bases, with 7 bases sitting between them. CDR3 coding DNA: TGTGCCACCAGCAGAGATCTGTTGGAGACCCAGTACTTC. It is translated as CATSRDLLETQYF.

The chain combines TRBV6-5 with TRBJ2-2, with D possibly matching TRBD1 (5 bases). Per the germline V gene, CDR1 is MNHEY and CDR2 is SVGAGI. V was pared by 2 bases and J by 4 bases, with 11 bases between. This CDR3 contains 15 residues. CDR3 in DNA: TGTGCCAGCAGTTACGGGGCCACAGGCACCGGGGAGCTGTTTTTT. As protein: CASSYGATGTGELFF.